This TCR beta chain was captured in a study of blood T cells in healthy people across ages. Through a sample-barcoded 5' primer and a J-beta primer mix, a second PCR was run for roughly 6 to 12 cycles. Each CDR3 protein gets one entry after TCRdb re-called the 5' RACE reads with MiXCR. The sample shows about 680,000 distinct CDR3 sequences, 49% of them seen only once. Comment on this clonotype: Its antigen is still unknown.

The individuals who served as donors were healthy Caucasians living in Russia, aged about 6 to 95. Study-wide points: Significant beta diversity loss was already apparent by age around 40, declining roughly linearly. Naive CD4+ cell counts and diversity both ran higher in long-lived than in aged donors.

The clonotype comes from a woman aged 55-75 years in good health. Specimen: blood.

CDR3 nucleotides: TGTGCCAGCAGTTACTCGAGCTGGAGTCTCGACAGGCAAGAGACCCAGTACTTC. Amino acid sequence: CASSYSSWSLDRQETQYF. The chain has TRBV6-5 and TRBJ2-5; D may be TRBD1 (6 bases). Germline V gene data show CDR1 as MNHEY and CDR2 as SVGAGI. V gave up 0 bases and J gave up 2 bases, with 19 bases separating them. The CDR3 is 18 residues long.